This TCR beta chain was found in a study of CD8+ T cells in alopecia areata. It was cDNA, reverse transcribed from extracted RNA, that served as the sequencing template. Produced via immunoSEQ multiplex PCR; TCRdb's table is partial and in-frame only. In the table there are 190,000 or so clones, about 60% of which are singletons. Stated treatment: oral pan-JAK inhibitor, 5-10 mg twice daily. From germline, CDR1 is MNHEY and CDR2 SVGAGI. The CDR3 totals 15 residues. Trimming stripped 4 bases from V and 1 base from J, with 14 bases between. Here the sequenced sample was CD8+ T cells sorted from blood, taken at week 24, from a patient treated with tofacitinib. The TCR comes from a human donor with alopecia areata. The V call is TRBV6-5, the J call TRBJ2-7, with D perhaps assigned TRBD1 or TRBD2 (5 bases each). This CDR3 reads CASSSRDRPSYEQYF. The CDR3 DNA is TGTGCCAGCAGTTCCCGGGACCGACCATCCTACGAGCAGTACTTC.